Each of the 3 T cell receptor beta chains below was sequenced from the same sample in a study of T cell responses to AZD1222 COVID-19 vaccine. This table comes from immunoSEQ multiplex PCR, and its TCRdb copy is limited to in-frame clones, with some not included. This sample carries about 140,000 clones, more than 80% of them seen once, and the ten largest clones take 2.5% to 3%. The source was peripheral blood, collected on day 0 of AZD1222 vaccination. Receptor source: an adult in good health.

This clone has only one observation. This chain links TRBV13 with TRBJ2-7, with TRBD2 matching over 16 bases. Per germline, CDR1 PRHDT and CDR2 FYEKMQ (reference sequence). This CDR3 region has 17 residues. Trimming removed 3 bases from V and 2 bases from J; junction bases left unmatched: 4. CDR3 DNA sequence: TGTGCCAGCAGCTTGGGACTAGCGGGAGGGAATACCTACGAGCAGTACTTC. This sequence encodes CASSLGLAGGNTYEQYF.

This chain connects TRBV28 to TRBJ2-5, with 7 bases identical to TRBD1. This CDR3 spans 15 amino acids. The junction had 12 bases not matched to a gene; V was cut back by 6 bases and J by 5 bases. Germline-derived CDR1 and CDR2 are MDHEN and SYDVKM. The CDR3 here is CASSPLSTGRETQYF. In DNA form, the CDR3 reads TGTGCCAGCAGCCCGCTGTCGACAGGGCGGGAGACCCAGTACTTC.

The V and J genes are TRBV28 and TRBJ1-1, with D possibly TRBD1 on 5 matching bases. V shed 2 bases and J shed 7 bases, with 14 bases lying between them. CDR3 size: 14 residues. The germline V gene has CDR1 MDHEN and CDR2 SYDVKM. The CDR3 nucleotides are TGTGCCAGCAGTTTAGGCTCAGGGTTGGGTGAAGCTTTCTTT. Encoded protein: CASSLGSGLGEAFF.